The rows below give T cell receptor beta chains drawn from one sample of a study of OX40 agonist ivuxolimab in advanced cancers. TCRdb's copy holds only in-frame clones and misses some; the assay was immunoSEQ multiplex PCR. The sample lists fewer than 20,000 clones, about 81% occurring once. The sequenced sample was CD4+ or CD8+ T cells sorted from blood, obtained in a trial of the OX40 agonist ivuxolimab. The receptors come from an adult with an advanced solid tumor such as melanoma, head and neck, liver or kidney cancer. CDR3s include the opening cysteine and the closing phenylalanine or tryptophan. The D gene is left open where the match is weak. Where a row states a size, it is once, few, many or the class of an expanded clone; other rows omit it.

size | J | D | V | DNA | CDR3
NA | TRBJ1-4 | NA | TRBV4-1 | TGCGCCAGCAGCCAGACCGACTGGGGGGCGGATGAAAAACTGTTTTTT | CASSQTDWGADEKLFF
NA | TRBJ2-7 | NA | TRBV13 | TGTGCCAGCAGCTTAGTGAGCGGGCGGAGCTCCTACGAGCAGTACTTC | CASSLVSGRSSYEQYF
few | TRBJ1-1 | NA | TRBV25-1 | TGTGCCAGCAGGACAGTAAACACTGAAGCTTTCTTT | CASRTVNTEAFF
once | TRBJ2-1 | TRBD2 | TRBV27 | TGTGCCAGCAGTGCAGGGACTAGCGGGAGTATGGCGAATGAGCAGTTCTTC | CASSAGTSGSMANEQFF
NA | TRBJ2-5 | NA | TRBV10-2 | TGCGCCAGCAGTGAGTCGTGGAGGACTCAAGAGACCCAGTACTTC | CASSESWRTQETQYF
NA | TRBJ2-5 | NA | TRBV6-5 | TGTGCCAGCATGGGGGCCTCGGAGACCCAGTACTTC | CASMGASETQYF
NA | TRBJ2-3 | TRBD2 | TRBV5-5 | TGTGCCAGCAGCTTGGCAGTTAGCGGGGAGTGGGGAACGCAGTATTTT | CASSLAVSGEWGTQYF
few | TRBJ2-7 | NA | TRBV13 | TGTGCCAGCAGCGTAGGGACGGCTAGCTCCTACGAGCAGTACTTC | CASSVGTASSYEQYF
NA | TRBJ2-7 | NA | TRBV21-1 | TGTGCCAGCAGCAAAGGATTAGCGGGAGCGCCCCTCTCCTACGAGCAGTACTTC | CASSKGLAGAPLSYEQYF
NA | TRBJ2-1 | TRBD1 | TRBV30 | TGTGCCTGTGGACAGGACGGGAACAATGAGCAGTTCTTC | CACGQDGNNEQFF
once | TRBJ1-2 | TRBD1 | TRBV4-1 | TGCGCCAGCAGCCAAGATAGGGACAGGGGTAACTATGGCTACACCTTC | CASSQDRDRGNYGYTF
NA | TRBJ1-1 | NA | TRBV25-1 | TGTGCCAGCAGTGCCGGGACGGACCAATTAAACACTGAAGCTTTCTTT | CASSAGTDQLNTEAFF
NA | TRBJ2-7 | NA | TRBV21-1 | TGTGCCACCAAGGGAGCGGGAGCCTCTATCGAGCAGTACTTC | CATKGAGASIEQYF
NA | TRBJ2-5 | TRBD1 | TRBV4-1 | TGCGCCAGCAGCCATCAGGGGGCCCAAGAGACCCAGTACTTC | CASSHQGAQETQYF
NA | TRBJ2-7 | NA | TRBV19 | TGTGCCAGTAGTATCTATGGGGGTCACTACGAGCAGTACTTC | CASSIYGGHYEQYF
once | TRBJ2-1 | TRBD2 | TRBV19 | TGTGCCAGTAGCCTCGGTATAGCGGGAGTTTCCAATGAGCAGTTCTTC | CASSLGIAGVSNEQFF
NA | TRBJ1-5 | TRBD1 | TRBV14 | TGTGCCAGCAGCCCCGGACAGGGGGCAGGTCAGCCCCAGCATTTT | CASSPGQGAGQPQHF
NA | TRBJ1-5 | TRBD1 | TRBV7-8 | TGTGCCAGCAGCCAGTCGGGTAAGACAGGGTACGATCAGCCCCAGCATTTT | CASSQSGKTGYDQPQHF
few | TRBJ2-7 | NA | TRBV25-1 | TGTGCCAGCGCCGGGACACTTTCCTACGAGCAGTACTTC | CASAGTLSYEQYF
NA | TRBJ2-7 | NA | TRBV25-1 | TGTGCCAGCAGCAAACGGGGAGTTTCCTACGAGCAGTACTTC | CASSKRGVSYEQYF
NA | TRBJ2-5 | NA | TRBV7-7 | TGTGCCAGCAGTCACCCAACGGGGAGAGAGACCCAGTACTTC | CASSHPTGRETQYF
NA | TRBJ2-7 | NA | TRBV7-9 | TGTGCCAGCAGTCCGGCGGGCTCCTACGAGCAGTACTTC | CASSPAGSYEQYF
medium-sized | TRBJ1-4 | NA | TRBV4-1 | TGCGCCAGCAGCACCCGACAGCCCTTCTGGGTAAATAATGAAAAACTGTTTTTT | CASSTRQPFWVNNEKLFF
NA | TRBJ2-1 | TRBD2 | TRBV4-3 | TGCGCCAGCAGCCAAGGGACGGCCCTAGCGGGCTCCTACAATGAGCAGTTCTTC | CASSQGTALAGSYNEQFF
NA | TRBJ2-3 | TRBD2 | TRBV11-2 | TGTGCCAGCAGCTTAGCGACTAGCGGAGACACAGATACGCAGTATTTT | CASSLATSGDTDTQYF
NA | TRBJ2-3 | TRBD1 | TRBV7-8 | TGTGCCAGCAGCTTAGCCCCGGGACAGAGGGATACGCAGTATTTT | CASSLAPGQRDTQYF
NA | TRBJ2-2 | NA | TRBV14 | TGTGCCAGCAGCCCAGGGTTGGTGAACACCGGGGAGCTGTTTTTT | CASSPGLVNTGELFF
NA | TRBJ2-5 | NA | TRBV11-2 | TGTGCCAGCAGCTTCGATATCGGGGGAACCCAGTACTTC | CASSFDIGGTQYF
few | TRBJ1-2 | NA | TRBV5-1 | TGCGCCAGCAGCTTCAATGGGGGCTACACCTTC | CASSFNGGYTF
NA | TRBJ2-5 | TRBD1 | TRBV7-6 | TGTGCCAGCAGCTTATCGAGGGGGCTATTGGAGACCCAGTACTTC | CASSLSRGLLETQYF
NA | TRBJ1-5 | NA | TRBV2 | TGTGCCAGCAAAGAATGGGTAAGCAATCAGCCCCAGCATTTT | CASKEWVSNQPQHF
few | TRBJ1-2 | NA | TRBV18 | TGTGCCAGCTCACTGAGGAAAGGGGATGGCTACACCTTC | CASSLRKGDGYTF
NA | TRBJ1-6 | TRBD1 | TRBV13 | TGTGCCAGCAGCTTAGGCCTGACAGGGGACAATTCACCCCTCCACTTT | CASSLGLTGDNSPLHF
NA | TRBJ1-2 | NA | TRBV28 | TGTGCCAGCAGTTTAATCGCCAGTCCGCTCTATGGCTACACCTTC | CASSLIASPLYGYTF
NA | TRBJ2-2 | TRBD2 | TRBV5-6 | TGTGCCAGCAGCGCCGGACTAGGGGCGGGCGGGGAGCTGTTTTTT | CASSAGLGAGGELFF
NA | TRBJ2-7 | TRBD1 | TRBV27 | TGTGCCAGCAGTTTATCAGGGGGCCTCTACGAGCAGTACTTC | CASSLSGGLYEQYF
NA | TRBJ2-7 | NA | TRBV11-1 | TGTGCCAGCAGCCCCGAGAGGGCGTCCTACGAGCAGTACTTC | CASSPERASYEQYF
NA | TRBJ2-1 | TRBD1 | TRBV6-4 | TGTGCCAGCAGTGATGGGACAGGGGACTACAATGAGCAGTTCTTC | CASSDGTGDYNEQFF
NA | TRBJ2-7 | TRBD2 | TRBV25-1 | TGTGCCAGCAGTGGCACTAGCGGCGAGCAGTACTTC | CASSGTSGEQYF
NA | TRBJ2-1 | TRBD2 | TRBV9 | TGTGCCAGCAGCGTAGCTGGCAGCGGGGGGCCCGGGGAGCAGTTCTTC | CASSVAGSGGPGEQFF
NA | TRBJ2-7 | NA | TRBV7-2 | TGTGCCAGCAGCTTAGAAGCCCGGGACAACCCCTACGAGCAGTACTTC | CASSLEARDNPYEQYF
NA | TRBJ1-2 | NA | TRBV11-2 | TGTGCCAGCAGCCCCCAGCCGCGGGGTGGCTACACCTTC | CASSPQPRGGYTF
NA | TRBJ1-1 | NA | TRBV7-3 | TGTGCCAGCAGCGCCCGGACGGCGGGTGAAGCTTTCTTT | CASSARTAGEAFF
NA | TRBJ2-1 | NA | TRBV10-3 | TGTGCCATCAGTGGGGTAGGGGACAATGAGCAGTTCTTC | CAISGVGDNEQFF
NA | TRBJ2-7 | TRBD2 | TRBV10-2 | TGCGCCAGCAGTGACCGGACTAGCGGGTTATACGAGCAGTACTTC | CASSDRTSGLYEQYF
NA | TRBJ2-5 | NA | TRBV25-1 | TGTGCCAGCAGTTACCAAGAGACCCAGTACTTC | CASSYQETQYF
NA | TRBJ1-2 | NA | TRBV6-5 | TGTGCCAGCAGTTCTGCAGGGGAGAGGTACTATGGCTACACCTTC | CASSSAGERYYGYTF